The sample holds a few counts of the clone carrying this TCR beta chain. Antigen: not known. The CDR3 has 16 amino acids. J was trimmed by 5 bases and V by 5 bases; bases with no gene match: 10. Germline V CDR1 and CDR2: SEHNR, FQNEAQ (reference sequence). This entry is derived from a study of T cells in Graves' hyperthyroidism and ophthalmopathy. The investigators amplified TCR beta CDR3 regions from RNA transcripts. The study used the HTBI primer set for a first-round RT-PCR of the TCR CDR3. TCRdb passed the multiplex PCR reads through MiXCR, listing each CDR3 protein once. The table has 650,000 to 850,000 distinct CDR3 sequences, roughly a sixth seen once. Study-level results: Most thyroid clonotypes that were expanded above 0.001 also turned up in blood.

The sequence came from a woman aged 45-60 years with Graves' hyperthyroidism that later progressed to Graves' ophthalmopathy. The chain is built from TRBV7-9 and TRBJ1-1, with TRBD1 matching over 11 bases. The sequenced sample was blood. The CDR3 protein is CASSPGTGGEGTEAFF. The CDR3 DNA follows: TGTGCCAGCAGCCCTGGGACAGGGGGAGAAGGTACTGAAGCTTTCTTT.